This T cell receptor (beta chain) was recorded in a study of cytomegalovirus exposure and HLA in healthy donors. PCR used 60 Vbeta primers and 13 Jbeta primers. The protocol was immunoSEQ multiplex PCR, while the TCRdb copy is restricted to in-frame clones and leaves out a portion. The data show some 80,000 clones, approximately 66% seen once. Study-wide findings and caveats: Upon later analysis, HLA-associated TCR beta chains proved more clonally expanded than other, equally common chains. Sequencing likely produced, as an artifact, a cluster of highly shared sequence variants.

This CDR3 is built from 13 residues. Germline lookup yields CDR1 MNHNS and CDR2 SASEGT. V lost 2 bases and J 5 bases, leaving 6 bases between the germline ends. To note about this clone: Its antigen is currently unknown.

V and J are TRBV6-1 and TRBJ2-2; D remains ambiguous. This TCR derives from a male donor in good health and CMV-seropositive. Sequencing was carried out using PBMCs. The CDR3 spells CASSESRTGELFF. CDR3 sequence (DNA): TGTGCCAGCAGTGAATCCAGGACCGGGGAGCTGTTTTTT.